This TCR beta chain was captured in a study of blood T cell repertoires in COVID-19. Across the study: The United States, Italy and Spain provided the acute and convalescent COVID-19 samples. PBMCs, B-cell-depleted T cells, or T cells provided the cDNA or gDNA that made up the material.

The CDR3 extends over 15 amino acids. The germline V and J ends were trimmed by 1 base and 6 bases, with 15 bases remaining between them. CDR1 and CDR2 (germline): LGHNA, YNFKEQ. Original data processing: Amplification from reference gene primers served as the basis for estimated nucleated cell counts. The table came from immunoSEQ multiplex PCR; TCRdb's copy has only in-frame clones and leaves some out. Clone size and the V and J calls come from that table; the DNA yielded D and trimming. The table records 130,000 to 150,000 clones, 80% to 85% of them present only once. The J gene is TRBJ1-2, the V gene TRBV4-2; D call uncertain. The sequenced sample consisted of peripheral blood. The sequence derives from a human donor in a cohort sampled during active COVID-19. This CDR3 reads CASSQAGTTGDGYTF. The CDR3 coding sequence is TGTGCCAGCAGCCAAGCAGGCACCACCGGCGATGGCTACACCTTC.